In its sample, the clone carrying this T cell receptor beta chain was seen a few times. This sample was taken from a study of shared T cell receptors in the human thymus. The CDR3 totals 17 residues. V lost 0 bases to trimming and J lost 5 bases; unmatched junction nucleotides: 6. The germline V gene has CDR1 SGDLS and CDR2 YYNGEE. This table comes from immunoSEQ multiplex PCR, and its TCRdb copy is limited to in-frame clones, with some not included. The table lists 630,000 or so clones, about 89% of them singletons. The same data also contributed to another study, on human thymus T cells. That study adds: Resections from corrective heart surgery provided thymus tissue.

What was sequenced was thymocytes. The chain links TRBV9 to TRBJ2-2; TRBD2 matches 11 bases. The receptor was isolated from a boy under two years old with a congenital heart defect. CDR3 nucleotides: TGTGCCAGCAGCGTAGAAGAGCTAGCGGGGGGAACCGGGGAGCTGTTTTTT. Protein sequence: CASSVEELAGGTGELFF.